Included here is one TCR beta chain sequence, with context. Its target is unknown. CDR1 is SGHTS, CDR2 YDEGEE, per germline. Trimming removed 0 bases from V and 3 bases from J, with 15 bases in between. The CDR3 is 16 residues long. Second doses that came at about 4 or about 12 weeks were put together. This entry is derived from a study of T cell responses to AZD1222 COVID-19 vaccine. TCRdb keeps only in-frame clones here, not all; method: immunoSEQ multiplex PCR. The data contain about 180,000 clones, roughly 94% of them singletons. Points from the study as a whole: Donors, mostly white British, included more females; clonal diversity was possibly underestimated. Repertoires in all cases were sampled only once the peak T cell response had passed. Elevations in Spike-specific TCR breadth and depth followed administration of two AZD1222 doses.

This chain uses TRBV5-8 with TRBJ1-2; D may be TRBD1 (6 bases). This sequence was found in an adult who received the AZD1222 COVID-19 vaccine. Sequenced here: peripheral blood, sampled 28 days after the second AZD1222 dose. The CDR3 loop reads CASSLVGGPGDYGYTF. The CDR3 bases are TGTGCCAGCAGCTTGGTCGGGGGGCCTGGCGACTATGGCTACACCTTC. Based on the CDR3 plus reference TRBV5-8 and TRBJ1-2, the full variable domain is EAGVTQSPTHLIKTRGQQATLRCSPISGHTSVYWYQQALGLGLQFLLWYDEGEERNRGNFPPRFSGRQFPNYSSELNVNALELEDSALYLCASSLVGGPGDYGYTFGSGTRLTVV.